This T cell receptor (beta chain) was recovered during a study of cytomegalovirus exposure and HLA in healthy donors (dated by TCRdb to 2016 to 2017). Broadly, across the study: In an earlier analysis of some 610 of the donors, under 300 Gb of sequence data and just under 120 million unique TCR beta sequences from roughly 180 million T cells were reported. Class I and class II HLA loci were covered by the typing at four-digit resolution. The aim of the study was to test whether cataloging public T cell receptors could identify signatures of past pathogen exposure. In a later genetic analysis, genome-wide SNP genotypes for about 55% of the roughly 670 donors were used, and that subset was treated as a discovery cohort. In a later analysis, previously published TCR beta repertoires from fewer than 750 donors were re-analyzed and high-resolution HLA genotyping was added so that TCR occurrence patterns could be studied. Rather than drawing on any new phenotypic data, the later analysis identified candidate immune exposures from TCR beta sequences and the way those sequences occurred across donors. Among a few hundred genotyped donors of the cohort, an average of around 240,000 unique TCR beta nucleotide sequences were sequenced per donor, roughly 18% of them non-productive. Donor age, sex, ethnicity and CMV serostatus were collected together with the repertoire data. A separate validation cohort of 90 to 150 different subjects was used in addition to the approximately 670-subject first cohort. To predict cytomegalovirus infection status, the study brought together high-throughput TCR immunosequencing, statistical association of individual TCRs with disease status, and machine learning. An earlier analysis of fewer than 700 of the donors applied high-throughput TCR beta sequencing to assess whether each TCR beta V gene segment acted as functional or pseudogenic. The number of donors typed differed by locus, with about 629-630 for A, B, C, DRB1 and DQB1, more than 500 for DQA1, approximately 580 for DPA1, and approximately 470 for DPB1. The genetic ancestry cluster associated with self-reported Caucasian donors included 80% to 90% of the roughly 390 genotyped donors. Because of strong linkage in the cohort, roughly five DR-DQ haplotypes were treated as single units for association and clustering. The study profiled the T cell repertoires of under 700 subjects by immunosequencing and related them to cytomegalovirus serostatus. All discovery cohort repertoires had been generated on a single sequencing platform. About 320 gigabases of sequencing data and tens of millions of unique TCR sequences were included in an early release covering several hundred HLA-typed donors. Broad study findings and their caveats: It was suggested by the authors that the approach could potentially be generalized to other disease states and immunological phenotypes. Most TCR sequences were observed very rarely across donors, whereas some public TCRs were present in many individuals. A later genetic analysis reported fewer N-insertions in productive TCRs among donors in an Asian-associated ancestry cluster than the roughly 700-donor mean. Most CMV-associated TCR beta chains appeared to be HLA-restricted in a later analysis, and the HLA associations seemed to be driven largely by CMV exposure. In a later analysis, the rate of TCR association differed among HLA loci, with DRB1 alleles having the most associated TCRs and HLA-C alleles having the fewest. The sequencing pipeline was judged likely to have produced a cluster of highly shared sequence variants as a technical artifact. Correlated functional status among segregating V segments might be attributable to linkage disequilibrium, but an unknown experimental factor could not be ruled out. An earlier analysis of approximately 600 of the donors showed that most TCR beta V segments appeared in productive rearrangements either about 87% or about 30% of the time, which broadly matched IMGT annotations. The earlier analysis of fewer than 750 of the donors excluded 15 to 20 rarely observed V segments, including chromosome 9 orphons, because counts were too low. The classifier was reported to diagnose cytomegalovirus status with high specificity and sensitivity in both the original cohort and the validation cohort. For the cohort, immune exposure information was limited to CMV serostatus. Because some donors lacked HLA typing at each locus, the association tests relied only on the typed subset. A further reported finding was that TCR beta sequences accurately predicted the HLA-A and HLA-B alleles for most subjects in the first cohort. In vitro tests confirmed that a few of the cytomegalovirus-associated TCR beta chains recognize cytomegalovirus antigens. Presence/absence analyses assumed roughly uniform sequencing depth across donors, an assumption that may not hold. The 87-base-pair reads could not distinguish some IMGT-functional V segments, including TRBV6-2 and TRBV6-3, so those segments were excluded. A later analysis associated approximately 17,000 TCR beta sequences with specific HLA alleles at a false discovery rate of 0.05. Strong co-occurrence of HLA alleles, especially DR and DQ, made assigning TCR associations to individual alleles difficult. The study gave a list of some 150 TCR beta chains associated with cytomegalovirus. In this cohort, only TCR beta chains were sequenced, and detectable features were limited by the absence of alpha or paired-chain data. Several of the top co-occurrence clusters appeared to be linked to parvovirus B19, influenza, CMV and Epstein-Barr virus, according to a later analysis. Compared with equally common non-associated chains, HLA-associated TCR beta chains in a later analysis were more clonally expanded and had lower generation probabilities. V-gene and J-gene trimming of TCR beta chains was associated with a missense DCLRE1C variant in a later genetic analysis, and the association was replicated in an independent cohort.

The cohort was made up of approximately 670 healthy bone marrow donors. Cohort members were all nominally healthy when sampled, although unrecorded immune exposures were likely present. The donor was CMV seronegative and belonged to the group of around 350 seronegative cohort members. A peripheral blood sample was collected from each donor, and TCR beta sequencing was performed on peripheral blood mononuclear cells. Genomic DNA was extracted from the blood cell samples with the Qiagen DNeasy Blood Extraction Kit. The CDR3 has 13 amino acids, counting the end cysteine and phenylalanine. Only the CDR3 DNA is retained, 39 bases long and in frame from the first base. CDR1 is given as LNHDA and CDR2 as SQIVND, both from the germline V gene (reference sequence). Trimming removed 2 bases from V and 11 bases from J, leaving 13 bases between the germline ends. Libraries came from the immunoSEQ multiplex PCR assay. A mixture of 60 forward primers for TCR Vbeta segments and 13 reverse primers for TCR Jbeta segments was used in the multiplex PCR. A multiplex PCR assay on genomic DNA amplified the CDR3 region of rearranged TCR beta genes. On the Illumina HiSeq System, the amplified TCR beta libraries were sequenced as 87-base-pair reads. The study's own analysis went as follows. Across the 500 to 850 repertoires, a later analysis counted tens of millions of unique TCR beta chains, around 10 million of which were shared by at least two donors. A nearest-neighbor algorithm error-corrected the raw reads and collapsed the reads into unique sequences, merging closely related sequences to remove PCR and sequencing errors. V, D and J gene segments were assigned by aligning CDR3 sequences to IMGT reference sequences. Each retained sequence needed at least a six-nucleotide match to both a V gene segment and a J gene segment. Rearrangements were classified as productive when the CDR3 lacked stop codons and remained in frame with V and J, and all other rearrangements were classified as non-productive. CDR3 was defined according to IMGT convention as the region running from the second conserved V-encoded cysteine to the conserved J-encoded phenylalanine. The earlier analysis of around 640 of the donors excluded sequences that lacked an unambiguous match to a single V gene segment. An earlier analysis of 587 of the donors called V segments functional above 56.7% productive rearrangements and segregating when the between-donor standard deviation exceeded 5%. A statistical classification framework was built to diagnose cytomegalovirus status from the catalog of TCR beta chain sequences. V and J gene assignment, in a later analysis, came from comparing TCR nucleotide sequences with IMGT/GENE-DB human TR gene sequences. In a later analysis, CDR3 sequences and most-parsimonious VDJ recombination scenarios were assigned using the TCRdist pipeline. In a later analysis, each TCR beta chain was defined by its CDR3 amino acid sequence together with its V-gene family, and reads lacking a unique V-gene family were excluded. To address suspected cross-contamination and a sequencing artifact, a later analysis removed approximately 600 highly shared, low-generation-probability nucleotide sequences. A later analysis calculated a clonal expansion index for each public chain from normalized within-repertoire ranks of inferred template counts. In a later analysis, generation probabilities were computed using a VDJ recombination model fitted to out-of-frame rearrangements, and the results were checked against IGoR. Hypergeometric tests were used in a later analysis to score TCR-TCR, TCR-HLA and TCR-CMV co-occurrence, with a repertoire-size bias correction applied to the TCR pairs. A later analysis estimated false discovery rates by permuting HLA or CMV assignments 20 times. A later analysis grouped co-occurring TCRs with DBSCAN, adding TCRdist sequence similarity when clustering within HLA-allele-positive subsets. For co-occurrence clustering, repertoires with fewer than 30,000 or more than 120,000 public chains were excluded, along with roughly 5 repertoires with anomalous nucleotide sharing. TCRdb mirrors the immuneACCESS table, restricted to in-frame sequences. Some clones are absent from its copies; in checked studies, under half trace to an unresolved V gene, and the reason for the others is unknown. That table is the source of V, J and clone size, and D and trimming were worked out from the DNA. The sample table records some 54,000 clones; around 72% of these occur just once. The ten largest make up nearly 3% of the sample.

Comments on this clone: No cognate antigen has been identified for it. Nothing much larger sits one base from this clone, and base qualities are not available.

The chain uses TRBV19 and TRBJ1-5; the D gene remains uncertain. The clonotype comes from a man aged 18 to 29 in good health and CMV-seronegative. What was sequenced was PBMCs. The CDR3 reads as follows: CASSILNTETQHF. The sequenced DNA: TGTGCCAGTAGTATATTGAATACTGAAACCCAGCATTTT.